This T cell receptor beta chain was captured in a study of blood T cell repertoires in COVID-19. With 7 bases removed from V and 2 bases from J, the gap between germline ends came to 18 bases. Looked up from germline, CDR1 is WSHSY and CDR2 is SAAADI. The CDR3 contains 16 residues. Seattle cases were enrolled at active infection and followed longitudinally. Produced via immunoSEQ multiplex PCR; TCRdb's table is partial and in-frame only. Seen here are more than 45,000 clones, 85% to 90% observed once, and the top ten hold approximately 6.5%. This TCR came from a woman aged 60-75 years with COVID-19, enrolled during active disease. Sequencing was done on a sample of peripheral blood. The chain carries TRBV10-2 and TRBJ2-1, with D possibly matching TRBD1 (6 bases). CDR3 coding DNA: TGCGCCAGCACCCTTGGGGGCGGAGGAGCCTACAATGAGCAGTTCTTC. Encoded protein: CASTLGGGGAYNEQFF.